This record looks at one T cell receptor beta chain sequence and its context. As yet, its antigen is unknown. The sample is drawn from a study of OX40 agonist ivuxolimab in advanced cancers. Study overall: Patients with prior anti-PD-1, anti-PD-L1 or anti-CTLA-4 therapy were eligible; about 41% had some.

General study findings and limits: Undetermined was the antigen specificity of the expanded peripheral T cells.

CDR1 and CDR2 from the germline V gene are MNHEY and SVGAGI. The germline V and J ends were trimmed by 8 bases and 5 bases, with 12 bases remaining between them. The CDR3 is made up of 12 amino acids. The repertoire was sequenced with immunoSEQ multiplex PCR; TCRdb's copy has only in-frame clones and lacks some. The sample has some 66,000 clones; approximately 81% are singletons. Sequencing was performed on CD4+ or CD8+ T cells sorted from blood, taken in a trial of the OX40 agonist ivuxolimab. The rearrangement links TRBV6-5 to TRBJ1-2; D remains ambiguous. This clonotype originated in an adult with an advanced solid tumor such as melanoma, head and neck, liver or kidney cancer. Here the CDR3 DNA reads TGTGCCAGCCACGAGGCAGGTTATGGCTACACCTTC. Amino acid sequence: CASHEAGYGYTF.